The sequence of this T cell receptor (beta chain) was determined in a study of PD-1 blockade in mismatch repair-deficient tumors. CDR3 length: 17 residues. Trimming shortened V by 0 bases and J by 2 bases, and 14 bases separated the two germline ends. CDR1 is MGHRA and CDR2 is YSYEKL in the germline V gene. In the case of this clone: Its antigen is unknown.

Notes on the study in general: Tumor-resident clones, often absent from pretreatment blood, expanded after pembrolizumab and then contracted.

Using immunoSEQ multiplex PCR, the repertoire was profiled, and TCRdb retains in-frame clones only, with some absent. This table has around 23,000 clones, over 80% appearing once. The gene calls are TRBV4-1 and TRBJ2-1; the D is unclear. The receptor's source is an adult with mismatch repair-deficient cancer. This sample comprised peripheral blood, obtained 12 weeks after starting pembrolizumab. CDR3 in DNA: TGCGCCAGCAGCCAAGATCCCGCTCGCGGAGCCTACAATGAGCAGTTCTTC. Translated, it gives CASSQDPARGAYNEQFF.